The source of this TCR beta chain is a study of T cell responses to AZD1222 COVID-19 vaccine. Whole-study context: Pooled in the analysis were second doses at about 4 or about 12 weeks. Whole-study findings and limits: Repertoires were collected only later (after the peak T cell response had occurred). Seropositive at baseline were only a handful of AZD1222 recipients. It should be noted that donors were predominantly white British and more often female, and clonal diversity was possibly underestimated.

Using immunoSEQ multiplex PCR, the repertoire was profiled, and TCRdb retains in-frame clones only, with some absent. Seen here are 60,000 to 75,000 clones, about 85% observed once, and the top ten hold roughly 18%. About this clone: Its specificity is unknown.

The sequence was obtained from an adult in good health. Sequenced material: peripheral blood, taken on day 0 of AZD1222 vaccination.

The CDR3 DNA reads TGTGCCAGTAGTAGGGACAGAGAAGCTTTCTTT. It yields the protein CASSRDREAFF. The genes are TRBV19 and TRBJ1-1, with 7 bases aligning to TRBD1. The V gene's germline CDR1 is LNHDA and CDR2 SQIVND (reference sequence). V gave up 4 bases and J gave up 8 bases; unmatched junction bases: 1. The CDR3 runs 11 residues.